The rows below give T cell receptor beta chains drawn from one sample of a study of blood T cell repertoires in COVID-19. The repertoire was sequenced with immunoSEQ multiplex PCR; TCRdb's copy has only in-frame clones and lacks some. The profile shows 150,000 to 200,000 clones, about 85% of them singletons. The sequenced material came from PBMCs or T cells enriched from blood (not recorded which). The receptor set was obtained from a woman in her forties with acute COVID-19. Each CDR3 is given with its conserved first and last residue. D genes are given only for firm matches. The size entry is marked missing in some rows and otherwise reads once, few, many or a size class.

d_call clone_size j_call v_call cdr3_aa cdr3_nt
NA NA TRBJ1-3 TRBV29-1 CSVEDRRFSGNTIYF TGCAGCGTTGAAGATCGGAGATTCTCTGGAAACACCATATATTTT
TRBD1 NA TRBJ1-3 TRBV9 CASSGTGMAGNTIYF TGTGCCAGCAGCGGGACAGGGATGGCTGGAAACACCATATATTTT
TRBD1 NA TRBJ2-4 TRBV11-2 CASSARTGGDKNIQYF TGTGCCAGCAGCGCCCGGACAGGGGGCGACAAAAACATTCAGTACTTC
NA NA TRBJ1-6 TRBV15 CATSRGGVYNSPLHF TGTGCCACCAGCAGAGGGGGCGTCTATAATTCACCCCTCCACTTT
TRBD1 once TRBJ1-1 TRBV18 CASSSDRGHTEAFF TGTGCCAGCTCGTCGGACAGGGGGCATACTGAAGCTTTCTTT
TRBD1 NA TRBJ2-3 TRBV5-1 CASSLERDRGRTDTQYF TGCGCCAGCAGCTTGGAAAGGGACAGGGGGCGCACAGATACGCAGTATTTT
TRBD1 NA TRBJ1-2 TRBV3-1/TRBV3-2 CASSQVLTGGYTF TGTGCCAGCAGCCAAGTTCTGACAGGGGGCTACACCTTC
NA NA TRBJ2-7 TRBV5-5 CASSPAQSFYEQYF TGTGCCAGCAGCCCCGCTCAGTCTTTCTACGAGCAGTACTTC
NA NA TRBJ1-4 TRBV5-4 CASSLDPTEPSLEKLFF TGTGCCAGCAGCTTGGACCCCACAGAACCCTCTCTGGAAAAACTGTTTTTT
TRBD2 NA TRBJ2-7 TRBV5-1 CASSLAGLAGYEQYF TGCGCCAGCAGCTTGGCCGGGCTAGCGGGCTACGAGCAGTACTTC
TRBD1 NA TRBJ2-5 TRBV5-1 CASSLRGQGDLIETQYF TGCGCCAGCAGCTTGCGGGGACAGGGAGACCTTATTGAGACCCAGTACTTC
TRBD1 NA TRBJ2-1 TRBV4-2 CASSQGTGTGSLNEQFF TGTGCCAGCAGCCAAGGAACCGGGACAGGGTCACTCAATGAGCAGTTCTTC
TRBD1 NA TRBJ1-2 TRBV6-5 CASSYSSTGGVFGYTF TGTGCCAGCAGTTACTCCTCGACAGGGGGCGTTTTTGGCTACACCTTC
NA few TRBJ2-7 TRBV6-2/TRBV6-3 CASTPGLRPLGEQYF TGTGCCAGCACCCCGGGACTCAGACCTTTGGGGGAGCAGTACTTC
NA NA TRBJ2-3 TRBV9 CASSVRTRLDTQYF TGTGCCAGCAGCGTAAGGACTCGTCTTGATACGCAGTATTTT
TRBD1 NA TRBJ1-1 TRBV7-3 CASSLFQGAQEAFF TGTGCCAGCAGCTTATTTCAGGGGGCGCAAGAAGCTTTCTTT
NA NA TRBJ2-1 TRBV3-1/TRBV3-2 CASSIRAQGRSSYNEQFF TGTGCCAGCAGCATCCGGGCCCAGGGAAGGTCCTCCTACAATGAGCAGTTCTTC
NA NA TRBJ1-1 TRBV5-1 CASSFDGAGNTEAFF TGCGCCAGCAGCTTTGACGGCGCGGGGAACACTGAAGCTTTCTTT
TRBD2 NA TRBJ2-3 TRBV9 CASSVGEGPTDTQYF TGTGCCAGCAGCGTAGGGGAGGGGCCGACAGATACGCAGTATTTT
NA NA TRBJ2-5 TRBV25-1 CASSFRRGETQYF TGTGCCAGCAGTTTTCGCCGGGGGGAGACCCAGTACTTC
TRBD1 NA TRBJ2-7 TRBV12-3/TRBV12-4 CASSLDRGSQYF TGTGCCAGCAGTCTGGACAGGGGTTCGCAGTACTTC
NA NA TRBJ2-1 TRBV5-8 CASSLAGHNNNEQFF TGTGCCAGCAGCTTGGCCGGACACAATAACAATGAGCAGTTCTTC
NA few TRBJ2-7 TRBV4-2 CASSQGQADSNYEQYF TGTGCCAGCAGCCAAGGTCAGGCGGACAGTAACTACGAGCAGTACTTC
TRBD2 NA TRBJ2-3 TRBV7-3 CASSPPLAGMQYF TGTGCCAGCAGCCCCCCGTTAGCGGGTATGCAGTATTTT
TRBD1 NA TRBJ2-5 TRBV9 CASSVEGTGEETQYF TGTGCCAGCAGCGTAGAAGGGACAGGGGAAGAGACCCAGTACTTC
TRBD1 NA TRBJ2-7 TRBV5-1 CASSPPGQVNEQYF TGCGCCAGCAGCCCTCCGGGACAGGTGAACGAGCAGTACTTC
TRBD1 NA TRBJ1-4 TRBV7-9 CASSPLRPGQGDNEKLFF TGTGCCAGCAGCCCACTCAGGCCGGGACAGGGGGATAATGAAAAACTGTTTTTT
TRBD2 once TRBJ2-1 TRBV7-6 CASSPVGLAVSYNEQFF TGTGCCAGCAGCCCGGTGGGACTAGCGGTCTCCTACAATGAGCAGTTCTTC
TRBD2 NA TRBJ2-1 TRBV6-2/TRBV6-3 CASSYGSKLTSGRINEQFF TGTGCCAGCAGTTACGGTTCGAAACTGACTAGCGGGAGAATCAATGAGCAGTTCTTC
NA NA TRBJ2-5 TRBV4-1 CASSLSRGSIETQYF TGCGCCAGCAGCCTCTCTCGTGGTAGCATAGAGACCCAGTACTTC
NA NA TRBJ2-4 TRBV10-1 CASSDGGLTGAKNIQYF TGCGCCAGCAGCGACGGAGGACTCACTGGAGCCAAAAACATTCAGTACTTC
NA NA TRBJ1-2 TRBV13 CASSLGLGQGVSNYGYTF TGTGCCAGCAGCTTAGGATTGGGCCAGGGTGTTTCTAACTATGGCTACACCTTC
TRBD2 NA TRBJ2-1 TRBV12-3/TRBV12-4 CASSFAGANEQFF TGTGCCAGCAGTTTCGCGGGAGCAAATGAGCAGTTCTTC
NA NA TRBJ2-5 TRBV18 CASSPRREETQYF TGTGCCAGCTCACCAAGGAGGGAGGAGACCCAGTACTTC